The 20 T cell receptor beta chains below come from one sample, sequenced in a study of early stage breast cancer tumors. This table comes from immunoSEQ multiplex PCR, and its TCRdb copy is limited to in-frame clones, with some not included. This sample has 45,000 to 60,000 clones; around nine tenths occur once, and the top ten carry around 5%. The sample taken for sequencing was blood. The receptors derive from a person between 65 and 79 years old with breast cancer.

The V call is TRBV29-1, the J call TRBJ1-1; perhaps TRBD1 as D (6 bases). V lost 4 bases to trimming and J lost 0 bases, with 12 bases between them. Germline lookup yields CDR1 SQVTM and CDR2 ANQGSEA. CDR3 length: 14 amino acids. The CDR3 nucleotides read TGCAGCGTTGTGAGGACAGCCATGAACACTGAAGCTTTCTTT. Protein sequence: CSVVRTAMNTEAFF.

This chain joins TRBV18 and TRBJ2-1; 7 nucleotides line up with TRBD2. The germline CDR1 and CDR2 sequences are KGHSH and LQKENI. CDR3 length equals 15 residues. V dropped 2 bases and J dropped 4; count of bases not matched to a gene: 5. The CDR3 loop is CASSPGSGAYNEQFF. The CDR3 bases are TGTGCCAGCTCACCAGGCAGCGGGGCGTACAATGAGCAGTTCTTC. The variable domain in full, with the rest retrieved from reference TRBV18 and TRBJ2-1, is NAGVMQNPRHLVRRRGQEARLRCSPMKGHSHVYWYRQLPEEGLKFMVYLQKENIIDESGMPKERFSAEFPKEGPSILRIQQVVRGDSAAYFCASSPGSGAYNEQFFGPGTRLTVL.

This clone was observed once. The chain recombines TRBV9 with TRBJ2-1; 9 bases agree with TRBD1. The germline CDR1 and CDR2 sequences are SGDLS and YYNGEE. Trimming removed 0 bases from V and 12 bases from J; junction bases left unmatched: 19. CDR3 length equals 18 residues. The DNA for the CDR3 is TGTGCCAGCAGCGTAGAGGGACAGGGCTCCAGCTACAATGATGGGCAGTTCTTC. Encoded protein: CASSVEGQGSSYNDGQFF.

This rearrangement joins TRBV4-1 to TRBJ2-2; the D gene is possibly TRBD1 (5 bases). The V gene lost 0 bases and the J gene lost 0 bases, with 11 bases spanning the gap. Germline-derived CDR1 and CDR2 are MGHRA and YSYEKL. The CDR3 loop spans 17 amino acids. This CDR3 reads CASSQEDPGPNTGELFF. CDR3 DNA: TGCGCCAGCAGCCAAGAGGATCCAGGGCCGAACACCGGGGAGCTGTTTTTT.

This chain links TRBV10-3 with TRBJ1-1, with D perhaps matching TRBD1 (6 bases). This CDR3 is built from 13 residues. Germline V CDR1 and CDR2: ENHRY, SYGVKD. V was cut by 6 bases and J by 5 bases, with 13 bases left in between. The CDR3 spells CAIRGLQGTEAFF. The DNA of the CDR3 is TGTGCCATCAGGGGCTTACAGGGAACTGAAGCTTTCTTT.

This chain joins TRBV6-5 and TRBJ2-1; TRBD2 is a possible D gene (5 bases). The germline V and J ends were trimmed by 9 bases and 7 bases, with 19 bases remaining between them. This CDR3 spans 14 amino acids. Germline CDR1 MNHEY, CDR2 SVGAGI. The CDR3 sequence is CASTSRASSNEQFF. The CDR3 region has the DNA TGTGCCAGTACCTCCCGGGCTAGCAGTAATGAGCAGTTCTTC.

The chain uses TRBV2 and TRBJ2-3; 8 bases align to TRBD2. CDR3 length: 15 residues. V gave up 6 bases and J gave up 2 bases; unmatched junction bases: 7. Per the germline V gene, CDR1 is SNHLY and CDR2 is FYNNEI. The CDR3 sequence is CASRSGTSVTDTQYF. In DNA, the CDR3 is TGTGCCAGCAGGTCCGGGACTAGTGTCACAGATACGCAGTATTTT.

This clone was observed a handful of times. The V call is TRBV28, the J call TRBJ2-7, with D perhaps matching TRBD1 (6 bases). Trimming took off 10 bases at V and 1 base at J, with 11 bases between the two ends. Germline V gives CDR1 MDHEN, CDR2 SYDVKM. The CDR3 spans 12 residues. The CDR3, as DNA: TGTGCCATTCAGGGGCGATCCTACGAGCAGTACTTC. This codes for CAIQGRSYEQYF.

The J gene is TRBJ2-5, the V gene TRBV9; D not resolved. The CDR3 is 14 residues long. Trimming cost V 0 bases and J 4 bases, with 10 bases left between them. Per germline, CDR1 SGDLS and CDR2 YYNGEE. This CDR3 reads CASSVVASGETQYF. The CDR3 DNA follows: TGTGCCAGCAGCGTAGTTGCATCCGGAGAGACCCAGTACTTC. Together with reference TRBV9 and TRBJ2-5, the CDR3 gives the full variable domain: DSGVTQTPKHLITATGQRVTLRCSPRSGDLSVYWYQQSLDQGLQFLIQYYNGEERAKGNILERFSAQQFPDLHSELNLSSLELGDSALYFCASSVVASGETQYFGPGTRLLVL.

V and J are TRBV6-1 and TRBJ2-2; 9 nucleotides agree with TRBD1. With V trimmed by 6 bases and J by 4 bases, 6 bases remained unmatched. This CDR3 is 15 amino acids long. CDR1 and CDR2 (germline): MNHNS, SASEGT. CDR3 residues: CASSLDRGGTGELFF. CDR3 DNA sequence: TGTGCCAGCAGCCTTGACAGGGGGGGCACCGGGGAGCTGTTTTTT.

This chain links TRBV5-1 with TRBJ2-7; D might be TRBD1 (6 bases). V lost 0 bases and J 3 bases, leaving 13 bases between the germline ends. CDR1 and CDR2 (germline): SGHRS, YFSETQ. The CDR3 totals 15 residues. CDR3 sequence: CASSLEGRGHYEQYF. CDR3 nucleotide sequence: TGCGCCAGCAGCTTGGAGGGCAGGGGCCACTACGAGCAGTACTTC.

The chain couples TRBV19 to TRBJ2-7; the D gene is possibly TRBD2 (6 bases). Between the trimmed V and J ends, which lost 5 bases and 3 bases, there was a span of 17 bases. CDR1 and CDR2 (germline): LNHDA, SQIVND (reference sequence). CDR3 length: 15 residues. CDR3 sequence reads: CASSRRDSLVYEQYF. CDR3 nucleotide sequence: TGTGCCAGTAGTCGTAGGGACTCCCTCGTCTACGAGCAGTACTTC.

J is TRBJ1-1 and V is TRBV19, with 9 bases identical to TRBD1. The junction had 0 bases not matched to a gene; V was cut back by 3 bases and J by 1 base. The CDR3 spans 14 residues. CDR1 and CDR2 from the germline V gene are LNHDA and SQIVND (reference sequence). In DNA, the CDR3 is TGTGCCAGTAGTATGGGACAGGGGAACACTGAAGCTTTCTTT. Protein product: CASSMGQGNTEAFF.

This rearrangement joins TRBV5-4 to TRBJ1-6; 8 bases align to TRBD1. The CDR3 is 14 amino acids. Germline CDR1 is SGHNT and CDR2 is YYREEE (reference sequence). With V trimmed by 4 bases and J by 8 bases, 5 bases remained unmatched. The CDR3 region is CASSPRQGHSPLHF. In DNA form, the CDR3 reads TGTGCCAGCAGCCCAAGACAGGGGCATTCACCCCTCCACTTT. Complete variable domain (other parts from reference TRBV5-4 and TRBJ1-6): ETGVTQSPTHLIKTRGQQVTLRCSSQSGHNTVSWYQQALGQGPQFIFQYYREEENGRGNFPPRFSGLQFPNYSSELNVNALELDDSALYLCASSPRQGHSPLHFGNGTRLTVT.

This sequence joins TRBV30 and TRBJ2-7; D is perhaps TRBD1 (5 bases). The CDR3 has 12 residues. V lost 2 bases and J 2 bases, leaving 7 bases between the germline ends. Germline V lookup: CDR1 GTSNPN, CDR2 SVGIG (reference sequence). Written as DNA, the CDR3 is TGTGCCTGGAGTAGGGGCCCCTACGAGCAGTACTTC. It is translated as CAWSRGPYEQYF.

V usage is TRBV7-2 and J usage is TRBJ1-6; 8 bases are shared with TRBD1. V lost 4 bases to trimming and J lost 10 bases; unmatched junction nucleotides: 9. Germline-derived CDR1 and CDR2 are SGHTA and FQGNSA. This CDR3 contains 15 residues. CDR3 sequence (DNA): TGTGCCAGCAGCTCGCCTTCCTCAGGGGGCTCACCCCTCCACTTT. It specifies CASSSPSSGGSPLHF.

The gene calls are TRBV6-4 and TRBJ2-2, with 7 bases that match TRBD2. The length of the CDR3 is 15 residues. V shed 2 bases and J 6 bases; nucleotides not matched to a gene: 6. Germline V gene sequence: CDR1 MRHNA, CDR2 SNTAGT. Here the CDR3 reads CASSDRTSAPGELFF. The CDR3 nucleotides read TGTGCCAGCAGTGACCGCACTAGCGCACCCGGGGAGCTGTTTTTT.

The chain recombines TRBV5-1 with TRBJ1-2, with 8 bases lining up with TRBD1. The CDR3 has 14 amino acids. With V trimmed by 2 bases and J by 4 bases, 4 bases remained unmatched. Per germline, CDR1 SGHRS and CDR2 YFSETQ. The CDR3 loop reads CASSLSTGGYGYTF. In nucleotides, the CDR3 is TGCGCCAGCAGCTTAAGTACAGGGGGCTATGGCTACACCTTC.

The chain combines TRBV30 with TRBJ2-2; tentatively, D is TRBD1 (5 bases). There are 13 residues in the CDR3. The ends were cut back, 0 bases at V and 3 bases at J, with 5 bases in the middle. The germline CDR1 and CDR2 sequences are GTSNPN and SVGIG (reference sequence). CDR3 in DNA: TGTGCCTGGAGTGTACAGGACACCGGGGAGCTGTTTTTT. The encoded protein is CAWSVQDTGELFF.

V gene TRBV6-1 combines with J gene TRBJ2-7; 11 nucleotides agree with TRBD1. Germline values: CDR1 MNHNS, CDR2 SASEGT. This CDR3 is built from 15 residues. V dropped 5 bases and J dropped 3; count of bases not matched to a gene: 6. CDR3 DNA sequence: TGTGCCAGCAGTCGTCCGGGACAGGGGGACTACGAGCAGTACTTC. This translates into CASSRPGQGDYEQYF.